These 24 T cell receptor beta chains came from one sample sequenced in a study of T-cell reconstitution after alpha-beta-depleted transplantation in children. It was with unique molecular identifiers that the TCRbeta library was prepared. Via MiXCR, TCRdb re-called the PCR reads, giving one row per CDR3 protein. The data show 400,000 to 550,000 distinct CDR3 sequences, 10% to 13% seen once. The specimen was PBMCs, collected before TCRalphabeta/CD19-depleted stem cell transplant. These receptors were taken from a child younger than 10 with inherited bone marrow failure, due to receive a stem cell transplant.

This clonotype was picked up many times. The rearrangement links TRBV7-2 to TRBJ2-1, with unresolved D. The CDR3 sequence is 14 residues long. Germline V gene sequence: CDR1 SGHTA, CDR2 FQGNSA. V was shortened by 1 base and J by 8 bases, with 12 bases between the two germline ends. CDR3 sequence: CASSLVRLLDEQFF. The CDR3 DNA is TGTGCCAGCAGCTTAGTTAGGCTCCTCGATGAGCAGTTCTTC.

About this clonotype itself: This may arise from a read error, as a much more abundant clone is one base away. The chain combines TRBV20-1 with TRBJ2-4, with D uncertain. This CDR3 spans 11 amino acids. From germline, CDR1 is DFQATT and CDR2 SNEGSKA (reference sequence). Here the CDR3 DNA reads TGCAGTGCCAGGCCGCGAAACATTCAGAACTTC. Protein product: CSARPRNIQNF.

This clonotype was detected many times. The chain employs TRBV5-1 and TRBJ2-7, with TRBD2 matching 11 bases. After removal of 2 bases from V and 2 bases from J, the junction contained 9 bases not matched to a gene. Germline CDR1 and CDR2: SGHRS and YFSETQ. This CDR3 has 17 residues. The CDR3 DNA follows: TGCGCCAGCAGCTTCGACGTAACTAGCGGGAGAACCTACGAGCAGTACTTC. Translated: CASSFDVTSGRTYEQYF.

Remarks on this clonotype: Being one base from a much bigger clone, this may be a read error. In DNA form, the CDR3 reads TGCAGCGTTGATCGTTCTAGCGGGAGGGCCTCCCTCGGGAATGAGCGGTTCTTC. Protein product: CSVDRSSGRASLGNERFF. This chain links TRBV29-1 with TRBJ2-1; 12 nucleotides agree with TRBD2. Germline CDR1 reads SQVTM; CDR2 reads ANQGSEA. The CDR3 loop spans 18 amino acids.

This clonotype was seen many times. This chain connects TRBV29-1 to TRBJ1-5, with D perhaps TRBD1 (6 bases). V was shortened by 7 bases and J by 0 bases, with 19 bases between the two germline ends. The CDR3 has 16 residues. Germline CDR1 SQVTM, CDR2 ANQGSEA. CDR3 loop: CSAGARVRFSNQPQHF. The CDR3 DNA reads as TGCAGCGCGGGGGCCCGGGTACGTTTTAGCAATCAGCCCCAGCATTTT.

The table lists this clonotype with many counts. V usage is TRBV14 and J usage is TRBJ2-2, with 14 nucleotides matching TRBD2. CDR1 and CDR2 from the germline V gene are SGHDN and FVKESK. With V trimmed by 2 bases and J by 9 bases, 8 bases remained unmatched. The CDR3 contains 17 residues. This CDR3 reads CASSQPLGLAGGRELFF. The DNA for the CDR3 is TGTGCCAGCAGCCAACCTCTCGGACTAGCGGGAGGCAGGGAGCTGTTTTTT.

This clonotype has ten or more counts. This chain connects TRBV29-1 to TRBJ2-3; TRBD2 is a possible D gene (6 bases). V lost 3 bases to trimming and J lost 4 bases, with 17 bases between them. CDR1 and CDR2 from the germline V gene are SQVTM and ANQGSEA. The CDR3 is made up of 15 amino acids. The CDR3 loop reads CSVDPGGRRADTQYF. The CDR3 DNA sequence: TGCAGCGTTGACCCAGGAGGGAGGAGAGCAGATACGCAGTATTTT.

The sample holds many counts of this clonotype. This chain connects TRBV10-3 to TRBJ2-2; TRBD1 is a possible D gene (6 bases). Germline CDR1 reads ENHRY; CDR2 reads SYGVKD. V was trimmed by 0 bases and J by 0 bases, leaving 11 bases between them. This CDR3 has 17 residues. The CDR3: CAISESSGTTNTGELFF. The CDR3, as DNA: TGTGCCATCAGTGAGTCTTCCGGGACAACGAACACCGGGGAGCTGTTTTTT.

In this sample, this clonotype turned up a few times. The genes are TRBV5-1 and TRBJ1-1; TRBD1 is a possible D gene (5 bases). The V end was cut by 4 bases, the J end by 0 bases, with 16 bases between. The CDR3 sequence is 16 residues long. Germline values: CDR1 SGHRS, CDR2 YFSETQ. CDR3 in amino acids: CASSMGPSYLNTEAFF. In nucleotides, the CDR3 is TGCGCCAGCAGCATGGGACCATCCTACCTGAACACTGAAGCTTTCTTT.

This clonotype was detected only a few times. V and J are TRBV12-3 or TRBV12-4 and TRBJ2-1; 9 positions agree with TRBD2. V trimming: 7 bases; J trimming: 7 bases; junction bases outside the gene matches: 5. The CDR3 spans 13 residues. CDR3 in amino acids: CASMVAGVNEQFF. CDR3 sequence (DNA): TGTGCCAGCATGGTAGCGGGGGTTAATGAGCAGTTCTTC.

This clonotype was observed many times. The CDR3, as DNA: TGTGCCACCAGCAGAGACGGGAACACTGAAGCTTTCTTT. It yields the protein CATSRDGNTEAFF. The chain is built from TRBV15 and TRBJ1-1, with D hard to call. The germline V gene encodes CDR1 LNHNV and CDR2 YYDKDF (reference sequence). This CDR3 has 13 amino acids. The V and J ends lost 0 bases and 1 base respectively, with 3 bases between them.

This clonotype was seen repeatedly, ten times or more. CDR3 residues: CASSLVVTGGSDTQYF. CDR3 sequence (DNA): TGTGCCAGCAGCTTAGTCGTGACAGGGGGGTCAGATACGCAGTATTTT. J is TRBJ2-3 and V is TRBV7-2, with 9 bases matching TRBD1. V lost 1 base to trimming and J lost 4 bases; unmatched junction nucleotides: 6. Looked up from germline, CDR1 is SGHTA and CDR2 is FQGNSA. CDR3 length: 16 residues. The complete variable domain, with remaining parts taken from reference TRBV7-2 and TRBJ2-3, reads GAGVSQSPSNKVTEKGKDVELRCDPISGHTALYWYRQSLGQGLEFLIYFQGNSAPDKSGLPSDRFSAERTGGSVSTLTIQRTQQEDSAVYLCASSLVVTGGSDTQYFGPGTRLTVL.

This clonotype was seen ten or more times. This chain uses TRBV7-2 with TRBJ2-7; 7 nucleotides line up with TRBD1. Trimming at V came to 4 bases and at J to 2 bases, leaving 5 bases not matched to a gene. Germline values: CDR1 SGHTA, CDR2 FQGNSA. There are 14 residues in the CDR3. The CDR3 nucleotides read TGTGCCAGCAGCTACCGGACAGGTACCTACGAGCAGTACTTC. Its protein product is CASSYRTGTYEQYF. The entire variable domain, with the rest obtained from reference TRBV7-2 and TRBJ2-7, is as follows: GAGVSQSPSNKVTEKGKDVELRCDPISGHTALYWYRQSLGQGLEFLIYFQGNSAPDKSGLPSDRFSAERTGGSVSTLTIQRTQQEDSAVYLCASSYRTGTYEQYFGPGTRLTVT.

This clonotype was counted many times. The chain couples TRBV27 to TRBJ2-7, with D perhaps TRBD2 (5 bases). Germline loops: CDR1 MNHEY, CDR2 SMNVEV (reference sequence). CDR3 size: 14 residues. V dropped 7 bases and J dropped 2 bases, with 15 bases sitting between them. In DNA form, the CDR3 reads TGTGCCAGCAAGGTCGGAGGCGGTCCCTACGAGCAGTACTTC. Translated: CASKVGGGPYEQYF.

This clonotype showed up many times. This chain links TRBV28 with TRBJ1-1; D is perhaps TRBD1 (5 bases). Trimming left V 6 bases short and J 4 bases short, with 15 bases between. The germline CDR1 and CDR2 sequences are MDHEN and SYDVKM. The CDR3 has 14 residues. This chain's CDR3 is CASSTGRMITEAFF. The CDR3, as DNA: TGTGCCAGCAGCACGGGACGTATGATCACTGAAGCTTTCTTT.

In this sample, this clonotype turned up many times. The J gene is TRBJ1-6, the V gene TRBV20-1, with D hard to call. The CDR3 has 16 residues. The germline V gene encodes CDR1 DFQATT and CDR2 SNEGSKA (reference sequence). Trimming shortened V by 0 bases and J by 0 bases, and 9 bases separated the two germline ends. The CDR3 DNA follows: TGCAGTGCTAGAGATCCCCCCAGCTCCTATAATTCACCCCTCCACTTT. Its translation is CSARDPPSSYNSPLHF.

This clonotype was seen only a few times. This chain joins TRBV19 and TRBJ2-7, with D possibly being TRBD2 (6 bases). Per germline, CDR1 LNHDA and CDR2 SQIVND (reference sequence). V shed 1 base and J shed 0 bases, with 10 bases lying between them. The CDR3 loop spans 15 amino acids. This CDR3 is CASSIALATSYEQYF. Written as DNA, the CDR3 is TGTGCCAGTAGTATAGCCCTAGCGACCTCCTACGAGCAGTACTTC.

This chain connects TRBV30 to TRBJ2-1; TRBD2 agrees at 13 bases. CDR1 and CDR2 (germline): GTSNPN, SVGIG (reference sequence). This CDR3 region has 19 residues. V lost 0 bases and J lost 4; bases outside the gene matches: 12. The CDR3 DNA follows: TGTGCCTGGAGTGTAGGCTGGACTAGCGGGAGCTCAATATACAATGAGCAGTTCTTC. Amino acid sequence: CAWSVGWTSGSSIYNEQFF.

This chain connects TRBV20-1 to TRBJ2-2; 8 bases are a match to TRBD1. The CDR3 contains 14 residues. CDR1 DFQATT and CDR2 SNEGSKA come from the germline V gene (reference sequence). V gave up 5 bases and J gave up 6 bases; unmatched junction bases: 8. The CDR3, as DNA: TGCAGTGCTGTTCACAGGGGGGTTGCCGGGGAGCTGTTTTTT. It codes for CSAVHRGVAGELFF.

This clonotype was detected ten times or more. This chain joins TRBV3-1 and TRBJ2-2; D not certain. Germline lookup yields CDR1 LGHDT and CDR2 YNNKEL (reference sequence). The CDR3 is 15 residues long. Trimming removed 0 bases from V and 2 bases from J, with 7 bases in between. As DNA, the CDR3 is TGTGCCAGCAGCCAAGAGGGCAACAACACCGGGGAGCTGTTTTTT. It yields the protein CASSQEGNNTGELFF.

This clonotype was counted many times. The V gene is TRBV30, the J gene TRBJ2-7; D gene uncertain. V was cut by 3 bases and J by 0 bases, with 6 bases left in between. Germline CDR1 and CDR2: GTSNPN and SVGIG (reference sequence). The CDR3 contains 12 residues. The CDR3 loop reads CAWRANSYEQYF. The CDR3 DNA reads as TGTGCCTGGAGGGCCAACTCCTACGAGCAGTACTTC.

Only a few counts were recorded for this clonotype. CDR3 residues: CASSRRKGQGDNNSPLHF. CDR3 in DNA: TGTGCCAGCAGTCGCCGGAAGGGACAGGGGGACAATAATTCACCCCTCCACTTT. The chain has TRBV6-1 and TRBJ1-6; 11 bases map to TRBD1. V shed 5 bases and J 5 bases; nucleotides not matched to a gene: 11. From germline, CDR1 is MNHNS and CDR2 SASEGT. The CDR3 is 18 residues long.

Ten or more counts support this clonotype. The chain carries TRBV5-5 and TRBJ2-3, with 7 bases fitting TRBD1. This CDR3 spans 15 amino acids. CDR1 is SGHKS, CDR2 YYEKEE, per germline (reference sequence). Germline trimming cut 3 bases from V and 3 bases from J; bases unmatched to any gene: 7. The CDR3 protein is CASSSNRQGTDTQYF. CDR3 DNA sequence: TGTGCCAGCAGCTCCAACAGACAGGGAACAGATACGCAGTATTTT.

The sample holds many counts of this clonotype. The genes are TRBV5-1 and TRBJ2-5; no definite D call. The V end lost 6 bases, the J end lost 0 bases, and 12 bases lay between the germline ends. There are 14 residues in the CDR3. Germline-derived CDR1 and CDR2 are SGHRS and YFSETQ. CDR3 in amino acids: CASNYPLNQETQYF. As DNA, the CDR3 is TGCGCCAGCAACTATCCCCTAAACCAAGAGACCCAGTACTTC.